The sequence of this TCR beta chain was determined in a study of OX40 agonist ivuxolimab in advanced cancers. Across the study: All patients had ivuxolimab intravenously every 2 weeks at 0.01 to 10 mg/kg.

Only in-frame clones appear in the TCRdb table, and some are missing; sequencing was by immunoSEQ multiplex PCR. This table has 70,000 or so clones, more than 80% appearing once. The CDR3 sequence is 13 residues long. Germline V gene lookup returns CDR1 SGHAT and CDR2 FQDESV (reference sequence). J was trimmed by 7 bases and V by 1 base; bases with no gene match: 0. The rearrangement joins TRBV11-1 to TRBJ2-2, with TRBD1 matching over 7 bases. The TCR sequence derives from an adult with an advanced solid tumor such as melanoma, head and neck, liver or kidney cancer. The source was CD4+ or CD8+ T cells sorted from blood, collected in a trial of the OX40 agonist ivuxolimab. The CDR3 sequence: CASSLGQGGELFF. The CDR3 coding sequence is TGTGCCAGCAGCTTAGGACAGGGCGGGGAGCTGTTTTTT.